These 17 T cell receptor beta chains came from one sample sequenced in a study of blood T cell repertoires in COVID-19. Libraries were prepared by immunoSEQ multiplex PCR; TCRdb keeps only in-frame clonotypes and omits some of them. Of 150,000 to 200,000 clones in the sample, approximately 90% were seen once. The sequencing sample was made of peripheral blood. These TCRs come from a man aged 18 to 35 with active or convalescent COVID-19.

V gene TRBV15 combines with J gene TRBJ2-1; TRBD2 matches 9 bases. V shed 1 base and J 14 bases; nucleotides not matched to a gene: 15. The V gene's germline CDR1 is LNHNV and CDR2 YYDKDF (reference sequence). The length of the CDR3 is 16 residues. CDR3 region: CATSRARLAAPGLEFF. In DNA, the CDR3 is TGTGCCACCAGCAGAGCGAGACTAGCGGCACCGGGACTCGAGTTCTTC.

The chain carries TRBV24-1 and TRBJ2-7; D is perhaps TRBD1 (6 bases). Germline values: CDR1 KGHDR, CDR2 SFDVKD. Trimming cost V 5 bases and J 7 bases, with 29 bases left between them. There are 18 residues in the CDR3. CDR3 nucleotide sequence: TGTGCCACCAGTGCGATTTGGGGGCGGACAGATTGGCTGACGGAGCAGTACTTC. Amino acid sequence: CATSAIWGRTDWLTEQYF.

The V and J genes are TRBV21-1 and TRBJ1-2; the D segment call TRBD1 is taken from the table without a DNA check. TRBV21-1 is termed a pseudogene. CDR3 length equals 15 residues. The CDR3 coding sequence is TGTGCCAGCAGCAAAGTGTGGAGGACAGGTCCAGGCTACACCTTC. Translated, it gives CASSKVWRTGPGYTF.

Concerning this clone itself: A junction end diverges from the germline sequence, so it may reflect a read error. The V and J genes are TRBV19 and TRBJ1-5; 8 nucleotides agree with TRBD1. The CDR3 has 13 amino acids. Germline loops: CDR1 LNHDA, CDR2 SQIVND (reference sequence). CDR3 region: CASSRTGYQPQHF. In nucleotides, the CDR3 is TGTGCCAGTAGCAGGACAGGGTATCAACCCCAGCATTTT.

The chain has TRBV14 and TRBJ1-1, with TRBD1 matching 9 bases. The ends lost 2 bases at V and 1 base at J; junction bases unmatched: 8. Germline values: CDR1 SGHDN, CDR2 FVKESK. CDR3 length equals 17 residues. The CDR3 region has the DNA TGTGCCAGCAGCCAATGGACAGGGGCAAGGGAGAACACTGAAGCTTTCTTT. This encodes CASSQWTGARENTEAFF.

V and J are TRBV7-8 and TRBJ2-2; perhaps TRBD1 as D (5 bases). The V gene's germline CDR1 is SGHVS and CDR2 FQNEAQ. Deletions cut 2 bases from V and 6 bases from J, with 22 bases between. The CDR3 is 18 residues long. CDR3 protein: CASSLLPFGARVAGELFF. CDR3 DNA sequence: TGTGCCAGCAGCTTATTACCCTTTGGGGCGCGCGTGGCCGGGGAGCTGTTTTTT.

The CDR3 DNA sequence: TGTGCCTGGAGTGCACAGGGGTCCGGTAACACCATATATTTT. Translation gives CAWSAQGSGNTIYF. The V call is TRBV30, the J call TRBJ1-3, with 7 nucleotides matching TRBD1. CDR1 and CDR2 (germline): GTSNPN, SVGIG (reference sequence). V was clipped by 1 base and J by 7 bases; unmatched bases: 7. The CDR3 is 14 residues long.

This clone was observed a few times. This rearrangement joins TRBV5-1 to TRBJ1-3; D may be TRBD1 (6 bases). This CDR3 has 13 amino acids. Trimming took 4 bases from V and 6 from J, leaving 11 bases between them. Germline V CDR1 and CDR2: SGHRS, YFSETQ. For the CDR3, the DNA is TGCGCCAGCAGCGATGGACAGAAAAACACCATATATTTT. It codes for CASSDGQKNTIYF.

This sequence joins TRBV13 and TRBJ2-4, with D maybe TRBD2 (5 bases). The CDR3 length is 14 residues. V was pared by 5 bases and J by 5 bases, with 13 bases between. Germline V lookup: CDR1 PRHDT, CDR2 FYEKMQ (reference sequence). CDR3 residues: CASSPRGSQNIQYF. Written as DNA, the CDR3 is TGTGCCAGCAGCCCCCGGGGTAGCCAAAACATTCAGTACTTC.

The CDR3, as DNA: TGCAGCGTCCGGACAGACCTATCCTACAATGAGCAGTTCTTC. Protein sequence: CSVRTDLSYNEQFF. The rearrangement links TRBV29-1 to TRBJ2-1, with a weak D call TRBD1 (6 bases). The length of the CDR3 is 14 residues. CDR1 SQVTM and CDR2 ANQGSEA come from the germline V gene. V was clipped by 6 bases and J by 1 base, with 13 bases between them.

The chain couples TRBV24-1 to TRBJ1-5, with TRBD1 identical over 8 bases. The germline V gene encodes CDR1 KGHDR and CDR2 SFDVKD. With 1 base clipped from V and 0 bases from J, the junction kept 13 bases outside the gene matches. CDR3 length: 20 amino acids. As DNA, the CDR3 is TGTGCCACCAGTGATTTCAACAACAGGGGGTCCAATTATAGCAATCAGCCCCAGCATTTT. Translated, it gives CATSDFNNRGSNYSNQPQHF.

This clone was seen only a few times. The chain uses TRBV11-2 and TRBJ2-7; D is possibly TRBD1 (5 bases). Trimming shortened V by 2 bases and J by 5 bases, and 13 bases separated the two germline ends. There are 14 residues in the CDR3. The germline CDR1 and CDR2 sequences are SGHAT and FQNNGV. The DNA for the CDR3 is TGTGCCAGCAGCTTATACTACAGGCAGGACGAGCAGTACTTC. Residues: CASSLYYRQDEQYF.

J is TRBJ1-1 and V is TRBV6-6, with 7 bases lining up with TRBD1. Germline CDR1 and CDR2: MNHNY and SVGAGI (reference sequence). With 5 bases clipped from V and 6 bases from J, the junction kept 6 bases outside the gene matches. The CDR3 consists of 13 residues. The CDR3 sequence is CASSGDSDAEAFF. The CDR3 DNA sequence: TGTGCCAGCAGTGGGGACAGTGACGCTGAAGCTTTCTTT.

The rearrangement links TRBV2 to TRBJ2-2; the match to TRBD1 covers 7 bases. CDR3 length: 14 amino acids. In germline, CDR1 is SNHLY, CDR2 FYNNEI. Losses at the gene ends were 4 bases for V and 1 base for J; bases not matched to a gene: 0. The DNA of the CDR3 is TGTGCCAGCAGTGGACAGGGGAACACCGGGGAGCTGTTTTTT. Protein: CASSGQGNTGELFF. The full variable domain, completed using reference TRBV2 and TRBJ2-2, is EPEVTQTPSHQVTQMGQEVILRCVPISNHLYFYWYRQILGQKVEFLVSFYNNEISEKSEIFDDQFSVERPDGSNFTLKIRSTKLEDSAMYFCASSGQGNTGELFFGEGSRLTVL.

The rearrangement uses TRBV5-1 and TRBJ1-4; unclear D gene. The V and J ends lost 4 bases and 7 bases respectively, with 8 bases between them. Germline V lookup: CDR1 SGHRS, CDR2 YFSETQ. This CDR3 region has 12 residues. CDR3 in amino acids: CASSERGEKLFF. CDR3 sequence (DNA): TGCGCCAGCAGCGAAAGAGGTGAAAAACTGTTTTTT.

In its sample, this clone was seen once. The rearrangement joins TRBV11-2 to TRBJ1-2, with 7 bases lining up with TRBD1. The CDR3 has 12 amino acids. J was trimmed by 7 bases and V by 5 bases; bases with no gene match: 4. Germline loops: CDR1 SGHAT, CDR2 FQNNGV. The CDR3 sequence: CASSPGTAGYTF. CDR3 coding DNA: TGTGCCAGCAGCCCCGGGACAGCTGGCTACACCTTC.

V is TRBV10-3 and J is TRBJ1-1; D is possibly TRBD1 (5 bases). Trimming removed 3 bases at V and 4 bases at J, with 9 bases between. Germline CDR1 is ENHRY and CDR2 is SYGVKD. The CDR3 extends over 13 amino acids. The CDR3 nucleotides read TGTGCCATCAGTGAAACGGGGGGCACTGAAGCTTTCTTT. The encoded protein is CAISETGGTEAFF.